This T cell receptor beta chain appears in the sequencing data of a study of blood T cells in healthy people across ages. Study findings and constraints: Both higher diversity and more naive CD4+ cells marked long-lived donors when set against aged donors.

Trimming cost V 3 bases and J 8 bases; bases outside gene matches: 8. CDR1 is DFQATT, CDR2 SNEGSKA, per germline (reference sequence). There are 15 residues in the CDR3. Every donor gave approximately 10 milliliters of peripheral blood. In the case of this clonotype: The antigen is unknown.

Sample-barcoded 5' priming and a J-beta primer mix drove a second PCR of 7 to 11 cycles. TCRdb re-analysed the 5' RACE reads in MiXCR, keeping a single row per CDR3 protein. This table has 920,000 or so distinct CDR3 sequences, 45% appearing once. This chain joins TRBV20-1 and TRBJ2-1; 12 bases line up with TRBD2. The receptor's source is an older woman in good health. What was sequenced was blood. CDR3 amino acids: CSARATSGSPHEQFF. CDR3 in DNA: TGCAGTGCTAGGGCGACTAGCGGGAGTCCCCATGAGCAGTTCTTC.